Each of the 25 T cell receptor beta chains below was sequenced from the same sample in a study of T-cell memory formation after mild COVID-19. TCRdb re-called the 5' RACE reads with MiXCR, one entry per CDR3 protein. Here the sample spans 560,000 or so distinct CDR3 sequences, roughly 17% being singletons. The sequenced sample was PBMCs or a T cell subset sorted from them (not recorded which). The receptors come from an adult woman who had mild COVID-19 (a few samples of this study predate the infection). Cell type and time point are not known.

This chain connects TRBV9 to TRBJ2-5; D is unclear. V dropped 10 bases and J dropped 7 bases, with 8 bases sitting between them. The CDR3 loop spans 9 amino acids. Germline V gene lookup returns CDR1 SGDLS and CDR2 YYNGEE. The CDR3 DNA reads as TGTGCCCGCGTGTGGACCCAGTACTTC. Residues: CARVWTQYF. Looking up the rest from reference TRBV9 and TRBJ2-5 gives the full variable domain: DSGVTQTPKHLITATGQRVTLRCSPRSGDLSVYWYQQSLDQGLQFLIQYYNGEERAKGNILERFSAQQFPDLHSELNLSSLELGDSALYFCARVWTQYFGPGTRLLVL.

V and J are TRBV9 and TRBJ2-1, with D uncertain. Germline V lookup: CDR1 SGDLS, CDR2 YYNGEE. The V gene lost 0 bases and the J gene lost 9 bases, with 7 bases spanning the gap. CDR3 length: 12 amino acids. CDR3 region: CASSVGVTEQFF. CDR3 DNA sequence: TGTGCCAGCAGCGTAGGGGTAACTGAGCAGTTCTTC.

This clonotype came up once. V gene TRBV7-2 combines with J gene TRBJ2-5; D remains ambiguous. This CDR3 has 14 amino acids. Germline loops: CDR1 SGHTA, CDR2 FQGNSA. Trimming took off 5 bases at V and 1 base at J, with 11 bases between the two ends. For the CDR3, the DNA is TGTGCCAGCAGCCCATGGGCAACCCAAGAGACCCAGTACTTC. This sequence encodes CASSPWATQETQYF.

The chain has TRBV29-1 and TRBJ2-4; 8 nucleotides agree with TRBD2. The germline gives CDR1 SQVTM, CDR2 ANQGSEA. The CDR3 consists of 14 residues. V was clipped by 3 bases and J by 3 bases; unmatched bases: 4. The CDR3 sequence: CSVDGRGDKNIQYF. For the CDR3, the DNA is TGCAGCGTTGACGGGAGGGGCGACAAAAACATTCAGTACTTC.

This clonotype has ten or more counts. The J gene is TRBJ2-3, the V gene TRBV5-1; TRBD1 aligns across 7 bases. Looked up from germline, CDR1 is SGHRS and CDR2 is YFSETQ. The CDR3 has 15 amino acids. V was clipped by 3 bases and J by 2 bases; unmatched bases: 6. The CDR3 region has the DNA TGCGCCAGCAGCTACACGACAGGGAACACAGATACGCAGTATTTT. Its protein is CASSYTTGNTDTQYF.

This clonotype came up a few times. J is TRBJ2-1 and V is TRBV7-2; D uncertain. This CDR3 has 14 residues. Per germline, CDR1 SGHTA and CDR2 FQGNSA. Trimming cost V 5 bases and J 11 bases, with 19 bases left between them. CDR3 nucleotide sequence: TGTGCCAGCAGCCCGCCGGTGAGCTTCTTTAAGCAGTTCTTC. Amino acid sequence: CASSPPVSFFKQFF.

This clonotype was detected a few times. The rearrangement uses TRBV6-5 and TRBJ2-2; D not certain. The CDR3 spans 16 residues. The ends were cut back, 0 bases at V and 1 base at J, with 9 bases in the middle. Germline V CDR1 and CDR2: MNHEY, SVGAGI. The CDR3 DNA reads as TGTGCCAGCAGTTACTCGAGACCCGAGAACACCGGGGAGCTGTTTTTT. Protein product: CASSYSRPENTGELFF.

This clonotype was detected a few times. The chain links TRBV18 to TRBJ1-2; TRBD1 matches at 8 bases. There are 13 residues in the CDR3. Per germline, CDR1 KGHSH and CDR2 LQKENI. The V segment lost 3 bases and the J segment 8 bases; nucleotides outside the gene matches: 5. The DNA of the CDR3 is TGTGCCAGCTCACCGTCCGGACAGGGAGGCTACACCTTC. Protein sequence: CASSPSGQGGYTF.

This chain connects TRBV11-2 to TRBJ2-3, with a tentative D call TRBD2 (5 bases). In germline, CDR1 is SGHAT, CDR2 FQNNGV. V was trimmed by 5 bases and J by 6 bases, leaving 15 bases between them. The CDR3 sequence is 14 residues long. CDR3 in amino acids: CASSRDTSVDTQYF. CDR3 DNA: TGTGCCAGCAGCCGAGATACTAGTGTGGATACGCAGTATTTT.

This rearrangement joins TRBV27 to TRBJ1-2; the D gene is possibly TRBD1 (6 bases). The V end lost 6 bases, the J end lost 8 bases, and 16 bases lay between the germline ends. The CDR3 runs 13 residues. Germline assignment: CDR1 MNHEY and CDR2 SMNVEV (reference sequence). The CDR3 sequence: CASSNRVREGYTF. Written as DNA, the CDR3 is TGTGCCAGCAGCAACAGGGTGCGGGAAGGCTACACCTTC.

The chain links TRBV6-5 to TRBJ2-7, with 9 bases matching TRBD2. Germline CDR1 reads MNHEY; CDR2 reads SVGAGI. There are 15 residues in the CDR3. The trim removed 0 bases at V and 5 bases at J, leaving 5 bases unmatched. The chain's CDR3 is CASSYSSGSHHEQYF. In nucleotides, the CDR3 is TGTGCCAGCAGTTACTCTAGCGGGAGTCACCACGAGCAGTACTTC.

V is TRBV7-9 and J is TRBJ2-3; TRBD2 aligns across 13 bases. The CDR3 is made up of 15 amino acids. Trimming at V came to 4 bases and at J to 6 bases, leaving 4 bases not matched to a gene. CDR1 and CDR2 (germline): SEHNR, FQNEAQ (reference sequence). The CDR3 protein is CASSSLAGGKDTQYF. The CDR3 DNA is TGTGCCAGCAGCTCACTAGCGGGAGGGAAGGATACGCAGTATTTT.

The CDR3 loop is CASRPGTQETDTQYF. CDR3 nucleotides: TGTGCCAGCAGACCCGGGACCCAGGAGACAGATACGCAGTATTTT. The chain recombines TRBV7-9 with TRBJ2-3; D tentatively reads TRBD1 or TRBD2 (5 bases each). Germline V CDR1 and CDR2: SEHNR, FQNEAQ (reference sequence). The V end was cut by 6 bases, the J end by 3 bases, with 16 bases between. This CDR3 comprises 15 residues.

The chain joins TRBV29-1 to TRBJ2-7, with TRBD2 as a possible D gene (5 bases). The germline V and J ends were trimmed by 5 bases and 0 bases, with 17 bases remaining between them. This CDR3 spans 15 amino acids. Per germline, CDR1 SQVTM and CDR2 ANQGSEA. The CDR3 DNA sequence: TGCAGCGTTAAGGCCGGTTTCGAGGGCTCCTACGAGCAGTACTTC. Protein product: CSVKAGFEGSYEQYF.

In nucleotides, the CDR3 is TGTGCCAGCAGCCTCGACAGGCAGACGCAGTATTTT. Protein: CASSLDRQTQYF. The chain carries TRBV11-2 and TRBJ2-3; perhaps TRBD1 as D (6 bases). V dropped 5 bases and J dropped 9 bases, with 12 bases sitting between them. CDR3 length equals 12 residues. Germline CDR1 reads SGHAT; CDR2 reads FQNNGV.

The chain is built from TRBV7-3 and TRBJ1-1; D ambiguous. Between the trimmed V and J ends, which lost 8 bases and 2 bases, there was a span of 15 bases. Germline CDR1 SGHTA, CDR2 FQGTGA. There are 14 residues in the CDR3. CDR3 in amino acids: CASAGSVPNTEAFF. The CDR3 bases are TGTGCCAGCGCTGGCAGCGTCCCCAACACTGAAGCTTTCTTT.

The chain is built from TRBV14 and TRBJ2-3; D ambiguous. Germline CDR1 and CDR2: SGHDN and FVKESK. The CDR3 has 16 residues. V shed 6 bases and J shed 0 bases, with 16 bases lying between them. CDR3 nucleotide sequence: TGTGCCAGCAGTCAGCCGGAGACGGCTAGCACAGATACGCAGTATTTT. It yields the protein CASSQPETASTDTQYF.

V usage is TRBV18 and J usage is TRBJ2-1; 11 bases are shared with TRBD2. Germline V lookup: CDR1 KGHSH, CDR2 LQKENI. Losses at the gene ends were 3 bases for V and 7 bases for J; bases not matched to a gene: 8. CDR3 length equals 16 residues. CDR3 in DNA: TGTGCCAGCTCACCGGGCGGGACTAGCGGTGGGAATGAGCAGTTCTTC. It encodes CASSPGGTSGGNEQFF.

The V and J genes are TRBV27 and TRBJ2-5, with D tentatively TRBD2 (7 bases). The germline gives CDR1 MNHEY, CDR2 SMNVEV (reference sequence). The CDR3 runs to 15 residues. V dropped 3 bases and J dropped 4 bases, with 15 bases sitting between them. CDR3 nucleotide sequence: TGTGCCAGCAGTTTTTCCGGGGGGCCCCGAGAGACCCAGTACTTC. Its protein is CASSFSGGPRETQYF.

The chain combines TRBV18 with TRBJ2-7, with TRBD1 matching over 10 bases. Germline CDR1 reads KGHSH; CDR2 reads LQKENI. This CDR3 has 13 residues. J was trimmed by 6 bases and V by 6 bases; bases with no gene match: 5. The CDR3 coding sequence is TGTGCCAGCTCCCCGGGACAGGGGATCGAGCAGTACTTC. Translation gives CASSPGQGIEQYF.

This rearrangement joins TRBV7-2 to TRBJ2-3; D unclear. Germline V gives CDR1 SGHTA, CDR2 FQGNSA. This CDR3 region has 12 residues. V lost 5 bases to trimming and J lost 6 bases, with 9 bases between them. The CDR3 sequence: CASSAMGDTQYF. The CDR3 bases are TGTGCCAGCAGCGCAATGGGGGATACGCAGTATTTT. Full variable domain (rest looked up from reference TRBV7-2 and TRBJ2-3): GAGVSQSPSNKVTEKGKDVELRCDPISGHTALYWYRQSLGQGLEFLIYFQGNSAPDKSGLPSDRFSAERTGGSVSTLTIQRTQQEDSAVYLCASSAMGDTQYFGPGTRLTVL.

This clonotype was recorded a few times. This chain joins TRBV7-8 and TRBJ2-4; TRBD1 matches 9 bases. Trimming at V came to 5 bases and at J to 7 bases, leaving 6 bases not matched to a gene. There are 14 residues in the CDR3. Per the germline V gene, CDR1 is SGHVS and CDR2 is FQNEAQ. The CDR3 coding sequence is TGTGCCAGCAGCCCAATTGGGACAGGGAACATTCAGTACTTC. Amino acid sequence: CASSPIGTGNIQYF.

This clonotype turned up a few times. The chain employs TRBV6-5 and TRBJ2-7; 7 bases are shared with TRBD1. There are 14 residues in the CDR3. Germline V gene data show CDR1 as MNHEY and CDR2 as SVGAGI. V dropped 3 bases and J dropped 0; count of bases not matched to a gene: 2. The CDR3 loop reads CASSYQGVSYEQYF. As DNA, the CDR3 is TGTGCCAGCAGTTATCAGGGGGTCTCCTACGAGCAGTACTTC.

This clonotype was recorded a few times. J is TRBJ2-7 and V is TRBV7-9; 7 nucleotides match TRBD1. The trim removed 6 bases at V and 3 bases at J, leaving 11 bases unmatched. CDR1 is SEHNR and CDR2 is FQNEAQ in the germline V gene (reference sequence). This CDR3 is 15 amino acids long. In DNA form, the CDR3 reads TGTGCCAGCAGTCCGATCGGACAGGAAATCTACGAGCAGTACTTC. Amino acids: CASSPIGQEIYEQYF.

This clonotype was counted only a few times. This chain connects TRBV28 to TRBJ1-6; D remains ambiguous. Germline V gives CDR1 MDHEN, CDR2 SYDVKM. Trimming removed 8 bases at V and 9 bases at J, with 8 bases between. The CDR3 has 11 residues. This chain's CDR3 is CASRTSSPLHF. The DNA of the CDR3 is TGTGCCAGCCGCACATCTTCACCCCTCCACTTT.